This T cell receptor (beta chain) emerged from a study of response to subunit inactivated influenza vaccine. Study results and caveats: The authors suggested that every seasonal influenza vaccination recruits few new T cells.

TCRdb redid the calling of the RT-PCR reads with MiXCR, one entry per CDR3 protein. This sample carries hundreds of thousands of distinct CDR3 sequences, less than 20% of them seen once, and the ten largest clones take 9.5% to 13%. This clonotype was counted between two and nine times. The target antigen is unknown. This receptor was obtained from a man between 45 and 60 years old who received an inactivated influenza vaccine. This specimen consisted of PBMCs from blood, obtained approximately 12 days after vaccination.

CDR3 protein: CASSTGQAATNEKLFF. The DNA of the CDR3 is TGTGCCAGCAGCACAGGACAGGCCGCAACTAATGAAAAACTGTTTTTT. V is TRBV7-6 and J is TRBJ1-4; 7 bases are shared with TRBD1. Germline trimming cut 5 bases from V and 0 bases from J; bases unmatched to any gene: 6. This CDR3 contains 16 residues. Germline loops: CDR1 SGHVS, CDR2 FNYEAQ.